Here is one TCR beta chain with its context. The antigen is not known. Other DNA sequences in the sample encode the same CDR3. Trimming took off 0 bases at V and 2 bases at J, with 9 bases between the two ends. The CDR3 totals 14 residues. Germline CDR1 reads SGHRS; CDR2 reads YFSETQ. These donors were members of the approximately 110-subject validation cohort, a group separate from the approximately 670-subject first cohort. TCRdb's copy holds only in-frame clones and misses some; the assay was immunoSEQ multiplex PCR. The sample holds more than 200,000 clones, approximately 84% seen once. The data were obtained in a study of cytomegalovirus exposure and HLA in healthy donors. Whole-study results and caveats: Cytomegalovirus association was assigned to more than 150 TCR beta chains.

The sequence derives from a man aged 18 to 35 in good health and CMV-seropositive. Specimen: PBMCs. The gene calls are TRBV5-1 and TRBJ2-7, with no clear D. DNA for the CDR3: TGCGCCAGCAGCTTGGGGACCGGAGCCTACGAGCAGTACTTC. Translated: CASSLGTGAYEQYF.